Presented here are 26 T cell receptor beta chains from one specimen sequenced in a study of T cells in Graves' hyperthyroidism and ophthalmopathy. Amplified TCR beta CDR3 regions derived from RNA transcripts. Carried out on the TCR CDR3, a first-round RT-PCR used the HTBI primer set. In TCRdb, the multiplex PCR reads were re-called with MiXCR into one record per CDR3 protein. The sample records around 350,000 distinct CDR3 sequences, 17% being singletons. The sample taken for sequencing was blood. These receptors all stem from a woman aged 30 to 39 with Graves' hyperthyroidism that later progressed to Graves' ophthalmopathy.

This clonotype has only a few counts. The junction departs from germline at one end; a sequencing error may be responsible. This sequence joins TRBV4-1 and TRBJ1-1; D is unclear. Germline loops: CDR1 MGHRA, CDR2 YSYEKL. This CDR3 spans 15 amino acids. The CDR3 here is CASSQESDLNTEAFF. For the CDR3, the DNA is TGTGCCAGCAGCCAAGAATCAGATCTGAACACTGAAGCTTTCTTT.

In regard to this clonotype: Just one base apart from a much larger clone, this may be a read error. V gene TRBV7-3 combines with J gene TRBJ2-5, with unresolved D. Germline CDR1 and CDR2: SGHTA and FQGTGA. The ends were cut back, 2 bases at V and 0 bases at J, with 4 bases in the middle. The CDR3 is made up of 13 amino acids. The CDR3 DNA follows: TGTGCCAGCAGCTTAGACTACCAAGAGACCCAGTACTTC. The encoded protein is CASSLDYQETQYF.

The V call is TRBV28, the J call TRBJ2-2; TRBD1 might be the D (6 bases). The CDR3 totals 23 residues. CDR1 MDHEN and CDR2 SYDVKM come from the germline V gene. Between the trimmed V and J ends, which lost 4 bases and 1 base, there was a span of 34 bases. Here the CDR3 reads CASSSYYALTGEITPVNTGELFF. In nucleotides, the CDR3 is TGTGCCAGCAGTTCGTATTATGCCCTGACAGGAGAAATTACTCCTGTGAACACCGGGGAGCTGTTTTTT.

This clonotype occurred many times. This sequence joins TRBV5-8 and TRBJ2-3; tentatively, D is TRBD2 (6 bases). V shed 5 bases and J shed 1 base, with 23 bases lying between them. The CDR3 has 18 residues. From germline, CDR1 is SGHTS and CDR2 YDEGEE. The CDR3 bases are TGTGCCAGCAGGCTTTCCGTAGGGCGGGGTGGTGGCACAGATACGCAGTATTTT. It encodes CASRLSVGRGGGTDTQYF.

This clonotype was seen ten or more times. The chain combines TRBV6-2 or TRBV6-3 with TRBJ2-5; tentative D call: TRBD2 (6 bases). The CDR3 consists of 11 residues. V lost 9 bases and J lost 13, with 18 bases in between. Per the germline V gene, CDR1 is MNHEY and CDR2 is SVGEGT. This chain's CDR3 is CASYRRGSAYF. The CDR3 nucleotides are TGTGCCAGTTACCGGCGGGGCAGTGCGTACTTC.

There are a few counts of this clonotype. This chain connects TRBV5-1 to TRBJ2-3; D is uncertain. The CDR3 runs to 17 residues. V lost 0 bases and J lost 2, with 16 bases in between. Germline CDR1 and CDR2: SGHRS and YFSETQ. CDR3 nucleotide sequence: TGCGCCAGCAGCTTGGGTCGCCGCGTGGGATTCACAGATACGCAGTATTTT. Protein: CASSLGRRVGFTDTQYF.

The chain recombines TRBV29-1 with TRBJ1-1; D not certain. CDR1 and CDR2 from the germline V gene are SQVTM and ANQGSEA. The length of the CDR3 is 14 residues. With 0 bases removed from V and 4 bases from J, the gap between germline ends came to 12 bases. This CDR3 reads CSVEEGDTGTEAFF. In DNA, the CDR3 is TGCAGCGTTGAAGAAGGTGACACCGGCACTGAAGCTTTCTTT.

The sample holds many counts of this clonotype. V usage is TRBV20-1 and J usage is TRBJ2-1; D remains unclear. V gave up 5 bases and J gave up 4 bases, with 18 bases separating them. The CDR3 has 15 amino acids. CDR1 is DFQATT, CDR2 SNEGSKA, per germline (reference sequence). The DNA for the CDR3 is TGCAGTGCTTACATGGACCTCCAAAGATACAATGAGCAGTTCTTC. This gives the protein CSAYMDLQRYNEQFF.

This clonotype appeared many times. The genes are TRBV29-1 and TRBJ2-3; 8 bases map to TRBD2. CDR1 and CDR2 from the germline V gene are SQVTM and ANQGSEA. With V trimmed by 4 bases and J by 0 bases, 9 bases remained unmatched. CDR3 size: 16 residues. CDR3 protein: CSVGSSGSPSTDTQYF. For the CDR3, the DNA is TGCAGCGTTGGTTCTAGCGGGTCCCCTAGCACAGATACGCAGTATTTT.

CDR3 loop: CASSLLAGGNTGELFF. The CDR3 region has the DNA TGTGCCAGCAGTTTACTAGCGGGAGGGAACACCGGGGAGCTGTTTTTT. V usage is TRBV28 and J usage is TRBJ2-2, with 11 bases that match TRBD2. The CDR3 runs to 16 residues. Germline V lookup: CDR1 MDHEN, CDR2 SYDVKM. The V and J ends lost 2 bases and 1 base, in that order; junction bases with no gene match: 0. Using reference TRBV28 and TRBJ2-2 for the parts outside the CDR3, the full variable domain is DVKVTQSSRYLVKRTGEKVFLECVQDMDHENMFWYRQDPGLGLRLIYFSYDVKMKEKGDIPEGYSVSREKKERFSLILESASTNQTSMYLCASSLLAGGNTGELFFGEGSRLTVL.

The chain carries TRBV27 and TRBJ1-1, with 7 bases aligning to TRBD1. CDR3 length: 12 residues. V was clipped by 8 bases and J by 4 bases; unmatched bases: 4. The V gene's germline CDR1 is MNHEY and CDR2 SMNVEV (reference sequence). DNA for the CDR3: TGTGCCAGCTATTCAGGGGGCACTGAAGCTTTCTTT. This sequence encodes CASYSGGTEAFF.

Ten or more counts support this clonotype. The CDR3 reads CSVEGTGNTEAFF. The CDR3, as DNA: TGCAGCGTTGAGGGGACAGGGAACACTGAAGCTTTCTTT. The rearrangement joins TRBV29-1 to TRBJ1-1; 8 bases are a match to TRBD1. The CDR3 length is 13 residues. J was trimmed by 1 base and V by 3 bases; bases with no gene match: 1. Germline V gives CDR1 SQVTM, CDR2 ANQGSEA.

This clonotype was seen more than once but under ten times. This chain links TRBV5-1 with TRBJ2-1, with D possibly being TRBD2 (6 bases). The CDR3 runs to 16 residues. V lost 1 base, J lost 7 bases, and 18 bases lay in between. Looked up from germline, CDR1 is SGHRS and CDR2 is YFSETQ. The CDR3 here is CASSLLGFTGENEQFF. Here the CDR3 DNA reads TGCGCCAGCAGCTTGTTGGGTTTCACGGGGGAGAATGAGCAGTTCTTC.

The CDR3, as DNA: TGTGCCAGCAGCCAGATGGGGAACACTGAAGCTTTCTTT. This sequence encodes CASSQMGNTEAFF. V and J are TRBV3-1 and TRBJ1-1; the D is unclear. Trimming removed 3 bases at V and 1 base at J, with 6 bases between. This CDR3 spans 13 amino acids. The germline gives CDR1 LGHDT, CDR2 YNNKEL (reference sequence).

The V and J genes are TRBV7-9 and TRBJ2-5; a possible D gene is TRBD2 (5 bases). The CDR3 sequence is 13 residues long. Germline CDR1 and CDR2: SEHNR and FQNEAQ (reference sequence). V lost 4 bases and J lost 5, with 11 bases in between. DNA for the CDR3: TGTGCCAGCAGCTCCGAGACGGGGGAGACCCAGTACTTC. Its translation: CASSSETGETQYF.

This clonotype was picked up many times. The rearrangement uses TRBV10-3 and TRBJ2-1; TRBD1 matches 9 bases. The CDR3 loop spans 16 amino acids. Germline CDR1 and CDR2: ENHRY and SYGVKD. Unmatched junction bases numbered 11, after V lost 4 bases and J lost 7 bases. Here the CDR3 DNA reads TGTGCCATCAGTGGGACCAGGGACAGGGAAGGGAATGAGCAGTTCTTC. It codes for CAISGTRDREGNEQFF.

This chain joins TRBV12-3 or TRBV12-4 and TRBJ1-2; 9 bases map to TRBD1. CDR3 length: 15 residues. J lost 7 bases, V lost 6 bases, and 12 bases had no gene match. The CDR3 is CASSSREQGAPGYTF. CDR3 bases: TGTGCCAGCAGCTCCCGGGAACAGGGGGCGCCTGGCTACACCTTC.

There are many counts of this clonotype. The rearrangement uses TRBV28 and TRBJ1-2; TRBD1 aligns across 7 bases. V trimming: 2 bases; J trimming: 4 bases; junction bases outside the gene matches: 7. This CDR3 is 15 amino acids long. Germline loops: CDR1 MDHEN, CDR2 SYDVKM. The CDR3: CASSLPGQPSYGYTF. The CDR3, as DNA: TGTGCCAGCAGTTTACCGGGACAGCCCTCCTATGGCTACACCTTC.

The table lists this clonotype with many counts. This chain links TRBV29-1 with TRBJ1-1, with 9 bases matching TRBD1. Per germline, CDR1 SQVTM and CDR2 ANQGSEA. CDR3 size: 16 residues. Losses at the gene ends were 7 bases for V and 0 bases for J; bases not matched to a gene: 12. The CDR3 DNA reads as TGCAGCGCCCCGACAGGGGGAGAGACCATGAACACTGAAGCTTTCTTT. Amino acids: CSAPTGGETMNTEAFF.

The CDR3 DNA reads TGTGCCAGCAGCGATAGTGGTGAGCAGTTCTTC. It encodes CASSDSGEQFF. The chain combines TRBV5-6 with TRBJ2-1; D uncertain. The V gene's germline CDR1 is SGHDT and CDR2 YYEEEE. This CDR3 region has 11 residues. Trimming pared 4 bases from V and 9 bases from J, leaving 8 bases between. The full variable domain, completed using reference TRBV5-6 and TRBJ2-1, is DAGVTQSPTHLIKTRGQQVTLRCSPKSGHDTVSWYQQALGQGPQFIFQYYEEEERQRGNFPDRFSGHQFPNYSSELNVNALLLGDSALYLCASSDSGEQFFGPGTRLTVL.

Ten or more counts support this clonotype. The chain uses TRBV11-2 and TRBJ2-3, with D perhaps given as TRBD1 or TRBD2 (5 bases each). The CDR3 spans 14 residues. Germline V CDR1 and CDR2: SGHAT, FQNNGV. The ends were cut back, 6 bases at V and 6 bases at J, with 16 bases in the middle. CDR3: CASSPTGPADTQYF. In DNA, the CDR3 is TGTGCCAGCAGTCCGACGGGGCCCGCGGATACGCAGTATTTT.

This clonotype was counted ten times or more. The rearrangement uses TRBV28 and TRBJ1-6, with D perhaps matching TRBD1 (6 bases). Trimming took 8 bases from V and 0 from J, leaving 17 bases between them. The V gene's germline CDR1 is MDHEN and CDR2 SYDVKM. This CDR3 is 17 amino acids long. CDR3 region: CASWNPDRSSYNSPLHF. DNA for the CDR3: TGTGCCAGCTGGAACCCGGACAGAAGCTCCTATAATTCACCCCTCCACTTT.

This clonotype was detected ten times or more. This chain joins TRBV6-6 and TRBJ2-1; D unresolved. Germline assignment: CDR1 MNHNY and CDR2 SVGAGI (reference sequence). This CDR3 region has 14 residues. The V and J ends lost 0 bases and 3 bases respectively, with 6 bases between them. The CDR3, as DNA: TGTGCCAGCAGTTACTCGCTGAACTACAATGAGCAGTTCTTC. It is translated as CASSYSLNYNEQFF.

In this sample, this clonotype turned up many times. This chain connects TRBV11-1 to TRBJ2-2; D gene unclear. CDR3 length: 16 amino acids. Germline CDR1 reads SGHAT; CDR2 reads FQDESV (reference sequence). The V and J ends lost 5 bases and 3 bases respectively, with 16 bases between them. The DNA for the CDR3 is TGTGCCAGCAGCCCCCTGGAAGGGCCGGACACCGGGGAGCTGTTTTTT. It yields the protein CASSPLEGPDTGELFF.

This chain connects TRBV4-1 to TRBJ2-7; no reliable D call. In germline, CDR1 is MGHRA, CDR2 YSYEKL. The V and J ends lost 0 bases and 2 bases respectively, with 5 bases between them. The CDR3 length is 13 residues. CDR3 residues: CASSQDATYEQYF. In DNA, the CDR3 is TGCGCCAGCAGCCAAGACGCCACCTACGAGCAGTACTTC.

This clonotype was seen only a few times. At one end the junction does not follow the germline gene, possibly because of a read error. The chain carries TRBV4-1 and TRBJ1-2; the match to TRBD1 covers 8 bases. In germline, CDR1 is MGHRA, CDR2 YSYEKL. The CDR3 length is 17 residues. The CDR3 nucleotides read TGCGCCAGCAGCCAAGAACCAACCAGGGGGCCTAAGTATGGCTACACCTTC. It yields the protein CASSQEPTRGPKYGYTF.